Listed below are T cell receptor beta chains from one sample, sequenced in a study of cytotoxic CD8 clonotypes in ibrutinib-treated CLL. Repertoires were generated with immunoSEQ multiplex PCR, while TCRdb's copy carries only in-frame clones and drops some. The table records tens of thousands of clones, over 55% of them present only once. The sequences come from PBMCs, collected at disease progression, from a patient treated with ibrutinib. All receptors derive from a human donor with chronic lymphocytic leukemia. Both conserved end residues are part of each CDR3. The D gene is left open where the match is weak. A row's size may be missing; if present it is once, few, many or a size class.

size: -
D: TRBD1
V: TRBV5-1
J: TRBJ2-3
CDR3: CASSLGRGYTDTQYF
DNA: TGCGCCAGCAGCTTGGGCAGGGGGTACACAGATACGCAGTATTTT

size: -
D: TRBD1
V: TRBV5-1
J: TRBJ2-5
CDR3: CASSKRQGQETQYF
DNA: TGCGCCAGCAGCAAGAGACAGGGCCAGGAGACCCAGTACTTC

size: -
D: -
V: TRBV11-2
J: TRBJ2-5
CDR3: CASSFGTFQETQYF
DNA: TGTGCCAGCAGCTTTGGCACTTTCCAAGAGACCCAGTACTTC

size: -
D: TRBD1
V: TRBV19
J: TRBJ2-1
CDR3: CASSLNGDSNNEQFF
DNA: TGTGCCAGTAGCCTGAACGGGGACAGTAACAATGAGCAGTTCTTC

size: -
D: -
V: TRBV19
J: TRBJ1-4
CDR3: CASSFYEKLFF
DNA: TGTGCCAGTAGTTTTTACGAAAAACTGTTTTTT

size: -
D: TRBD1
V: TRBV5-1
J: TRBJ1-6
CDR3: CASSAGTGDNSPLHF
DNA: TGCGCCAGCAGCGCCGGGACAGGGGATAATTCACCCCTCCACTTT

size: once
D: -
V: TRBV5-1
J: TRBJ2-1
CDR3: CASSLGHTYNEQFF
DNA: TGCGCCAGCAGCCTGGGACATACCTACAATGAGCAGTTCTTC

size: -
D: -
V: TRBV29-1
J: TRBJ2-5
CDR3: CSVEGQGETQYF
DNA: TGCAGCGTTGAAGGGCAGGGAGAGACCCAGTACTTC

size: -
D: -
V: TRBV7-9
J: TRBJ2-5
CDR3: CASSLEYETQYF
DNA: TGTGCCAGCAGCTTAGAATACGAGACCCAGTACTTC

size: -
D: TRBD1
V: TRBV5-1
J: TRBJ2-4
CDR3: CASSLDRGPLQYF
DNA: TGCGCCAGCAGCTTGGACAGGGGGCCCCTTCAGTACTTC

size: -
D: TRBD2
V: TRBV2
J: TRBJ2-7
CDR3: CASRATSGGPYEQYF
DNA: TGTGCCAGCAGAGCAACTAGCGGGGGGCCGTACGAGCAGTACTTC

size: -
D: TRBD2
V: TRBV7-9
J: TRBJ2-5
CDR3: CASSLGAGGPSQETQYF
DNA: TGTGCCAGCAGCTTAGGAGCGGGGGGGCCATCCCAGGAGACCCAGTACTTC

size: few
D: -
V: TRBV15
J: TRBJ2-7
CDR3: CATSREGGYEQYF
DNA: TGTGCCACCAGCAGAGAAGGGGGATACGAGCAGTACTTC

size: once
D: TRBD2
V: TRBV6-1
J: TRBJ2-3
CDR3: CASSGKKAGGDTDTQYF
DNA: TGTGCCAGCAGTGGAAAGAAGGCGGGGGGCGACACAGATACGCAGTATTTT

size: -
D: -
V: TRBV4-1
J: TRBJ2-7
CDR3: CASSQDPGSSYEQYF
DNA: TGCGCCAGCAGCCAAGATCCGGGTAGCTCCTACGAGCAGTACTTC

size: -
D: -
V: TRBV27
J: TRBJ2-1
CDR3: CASSRASKYNEQFF
DNA: TGTGCCAGCAGTCGGGCGTCTAAATACAATGAGCAGTTCTTC

size: once
D: -
V: TRBV6-5
J: TRBJ1-2
CDR3: CASSYVWAEPNYGYTF
DNA: TGTGCCAGCAGTTATGTCTGGGCAGAGCCTAACTATGGCTACACCTTC

size: -
D: -
V: TRBV5-8
J: TRBJ2-7
CDR3: CASSSYRAYEQYF
DNA: TGTGCCAGCAGCTCCTACAGGGCTTACGAGCAGTACTTC

size: -
D: -
V: TRBV2
J: TRBJ2-3
CDR3: CASSVGGLSADTQYF
DNA: TGTGCCAGCAGTGTGGGGGGTCTTAGCGCAGATACGCAGTATTTT

size: -
D: -
V: TRBV2
J: TRBJ1-1
CDR3: CASSRDNLANTEAFF
DNA: TGTGCCAGCAGTCGGGACAATTTAGCGAACACTGAAGCTTTCTTT

size: -
D: -
V: TRBV6-1
J: TRBJ2-1
CDR3: CASSEAGASGNEQFF
DNA: TGTGCCAGCAGTGAAGCCGGGGCCTCGGGAAATGAGCAGTTCTTC

size: once
D: -
V: TRBV7-9
J: TRBJ1-2
CDR3: CASSPQTVTYGYTF
DNA: TGTGCCAGCAGCCCACAGACAGTTACTTATGGCTACACCTTC